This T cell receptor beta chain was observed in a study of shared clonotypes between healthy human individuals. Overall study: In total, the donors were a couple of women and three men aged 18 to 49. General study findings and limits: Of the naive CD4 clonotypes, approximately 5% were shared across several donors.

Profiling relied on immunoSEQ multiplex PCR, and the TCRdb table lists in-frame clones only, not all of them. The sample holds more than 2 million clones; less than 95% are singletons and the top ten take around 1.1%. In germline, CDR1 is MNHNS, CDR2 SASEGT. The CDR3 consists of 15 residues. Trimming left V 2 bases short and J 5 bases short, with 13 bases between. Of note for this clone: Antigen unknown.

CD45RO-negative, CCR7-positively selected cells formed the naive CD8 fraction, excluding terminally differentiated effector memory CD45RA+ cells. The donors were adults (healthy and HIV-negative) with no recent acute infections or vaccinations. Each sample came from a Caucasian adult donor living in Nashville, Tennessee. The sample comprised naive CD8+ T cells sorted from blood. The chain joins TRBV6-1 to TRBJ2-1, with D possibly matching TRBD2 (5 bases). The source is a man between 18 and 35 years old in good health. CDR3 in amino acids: CASSERGAYNNEQFF. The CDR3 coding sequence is TGTGCCAGCAGTGAACGGGGAGCATACAACAATGAGCAGTTCTTC.